Presented here are 9 T cell receptor beta chains from one specimen sequenced in a study of breast tumors, draining lymph nodes, adjacent tissues. TCRdb analysed the multiplex PCR reads with MiXCR anew, one entry per CDR3 protein. This sample has hundreds of thousands of distinct CDR3 sequences; about 34% occur once, and the top ten carry 1.3% to 1.5%. Breast cancer patients provided tissue from their axillary draining lymph nodes. Material for sequencing was axillary lymph node tissue. The origin of the receptors is a female donor with breast cancer. Some clones in this sample may be carry-over from other donors' samples.

The chain is built from TRBV7-9 and TRBJ1-6; the D is unclear. V shed 1 base and J shed 10 bases, with 17 bases lying between them. CDR1 is SEHNR, CDR2 FQNEAQ, per germline (reference sequence). The CDR3 length is 16 residues. CDR3: CASSLGTSGSLSPLHF. In nucleotides, the CDR3 is TGTGCCAGCAGCTTAGGGACTAGCGGGAGTCTCTCACCCCTCCACTTT.

The rearrangement joins TRBV20-1 to TRBJ2-5; the match to TRBD2 covers 9 bases. Germline V gene lookup returns CDR1 DFQATT and CDR2 SNEGSKA (reference sequence). CDR3 length equals 16 residues. V was clipped by 0 bases and J by 3 bases; unmatched bases: 8. The CDR3 loop is CSARDTSGLGEETQYF. CDR3 DNA: TGCAGTGCTAGAGATACTAGCGGGCTCGGTGAAGAGACCCAGTACTTC.

The chain employs TRBV18 and TRBJ1-2; no firm D call. Germline V gene lookup returns CDR1 KGHSH and CDR2 LQKENI. Trimming shortened V by 2 bases and J by 0 bases, and 4 bases separated the two germline ends. This CDR3 is 13 amino acids long. CDR3 bases: TGTGCCAGCTCACCAGAATCTAACTATGGCTACACCTTC. Residues: CASSPESNYGYTF.

In this sample, this clonotype turned up many times. The rearrangement links TRBV28 to TRBJ1-5; possible D gene TRBD1, 5 bases. The V end lost 2 bases, the J end lost 0 bases, and 14 bases lay between the germline ends. CDR1 MDHEN and CDR2 SYDVKM come from the germline V gene. The CDR3 is 17 amino acids. CDR3 loop: CASSLQGRAYSNQPQHF. The CDR3 DNA follows: TGTGCCAGCAGTTTACAGGGCAGAGCTTATAGCAATCAGCCCCAGCATTTT. Full variable domain (rest looked up from reference TRBV28 and TRBJ1-5): DVKVTQSSRYLVKRTGEKVFLECVQDMDHENMFWYRQDPGLGLRLIYFSYDVKMKEKGDIPEGYSVSREKKERFSLILESASTNQTSMYLCASSLQGRAYSNQPQHFGDGTRLSIL.

This clonotype has a handful of counts. A much larger clone lies one base from this, so it may be a read error. The chain is built from TRBV11-2 and TRBJ2-7; unclear D gene. The CDR3 extends over 10 amino acids. Germline V CDR1 and CDR2: SGHAT, FQNNGV. The CDR3 sequence: CASSFHELYF. DNA of the CDR3: TGTGCCAGCAGCTTCCACGAGCTGTACTTC. Combining the CDR3 with reference TRBV11-2 and TRBJ2-7 gives the whole variable domain EAGVAQSPRYKIIEKRQSVAFWCNPISGHATLYWYQQILGQGPKLLIQFQNNGVVDDSQLPKDRFSAERLKGVDSTLKIQPAKLEDSAVYLCASSFHELYFGPGTRLTVT.

V is TRBV18 and J is TRBJ2-7, with TRBD2 matching 8 bases. This CDR3 comprises 15 residues. Germline CDR1 reads KGHSH; CDR2 reads LQKENI. V dropped 2 bases and J dropped 3; count of bases not matched to a gene: 6. The CDR3 loop is CASSPSSGSGYEQYF. Here the CDR3 DNA reads TGTGCCAGCTCACCATCAAGCGGGAGCGGCTACGAGCAGTACTTC.

With regard to this clonotype: A much larger clone differs by one base, so this may be a read error. This rearrangement joins TRBV20-1 to TRBJ2-2; 8 bases fit TRBD1. Looked up from germline, CDR1 is DFQATT and CDR2 is SNEGSKA (reference sequence). The trim removed 5 bases at V and 5 bases at J, leaving 13 bases unmatched. This CDR3 is 16 amino acids long. This CDR3 is CSAARSGGASTGELFF. In nucleotides, the CDR3 is TGCAGTGCTGCAAGATCAGGGGGCGCATCTACCGGGGAGCTGTTTTTT.

The chain employs TRBV9 and TRBJ1-3; maybe TRBD1 (6 bases). With 0 bases removed from V and 4 bases from J, the gap between germline ends came to 11 bases. Germline V gives CDR1 SGDLS, CDR2 YYNGEE. The CDR3 has 15 amino acids. The CDR3 region is CASSVDRARGNTIYF. The CDR3 nucleotides read TGTGCCAGCAGCGTAGACAGGGCTAGGGGAAACACCATATATTTT.

In this sample, this clonotype turned up many times. The rearrangement uses TRBV11-3 and TRBJ1-2; TRBD1 matches at 8 bases. This CDR3 region has 14 residues. After removal of 4 bases from V and 4 bases from J, the junction contained 5 bases not matched to a gene. CDR1 and CDR2 (germline): SGHNT, YENEEA. This CDR3 reads CASSSGGDGYGYTF. CDR3 nucleotide sequence: TGTGCCAGCAGCTCAGGGGGCGATGGCTATGGCTACACCTTC.